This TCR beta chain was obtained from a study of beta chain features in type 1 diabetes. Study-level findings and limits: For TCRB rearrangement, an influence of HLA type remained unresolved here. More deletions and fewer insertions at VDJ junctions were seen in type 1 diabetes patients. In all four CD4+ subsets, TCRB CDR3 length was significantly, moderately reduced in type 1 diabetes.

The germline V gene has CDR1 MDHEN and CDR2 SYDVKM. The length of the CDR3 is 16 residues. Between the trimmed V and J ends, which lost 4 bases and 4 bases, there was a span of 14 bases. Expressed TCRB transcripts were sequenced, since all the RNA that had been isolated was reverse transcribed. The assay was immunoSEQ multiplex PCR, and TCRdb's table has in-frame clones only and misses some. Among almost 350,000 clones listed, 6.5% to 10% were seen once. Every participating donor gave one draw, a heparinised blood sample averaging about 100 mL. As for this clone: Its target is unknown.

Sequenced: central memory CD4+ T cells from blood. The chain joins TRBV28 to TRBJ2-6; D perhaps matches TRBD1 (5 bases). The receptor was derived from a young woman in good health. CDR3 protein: CASSYRTGAGANVLTF. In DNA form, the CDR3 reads TGTGCCAGCAGTTACAGGACGGGTGCGGGGGCCAACGTCCTGACTTTC.